This is a list of T cell receptor beta chains from one sample in a study of blood T cell repertoires in COVID-19. Clones were sequenced by immunoSEQ multiplex PCR, and TCRdb holds only the in-frame ones, with some missing. The profile shows roughly 140,000 clones, roughly 82% of them singletons. The sequenced material came from peripheral blood. These receptors were taken from a man in his fifties or sixties with active or convalescent COVID-19. Each CDR3 is given with its conserved first and last residue. The D gene is left open where the match is weak. Clone size is stated in some rows and not others, as once, few, many or a class when expanded.

V: TRBV24-1; size: -; J: TRBJ2-1; D: TRBD2; DNA: TGTGCCACCAGTGACACTCTAGCGGGGGACTACAATGAGCAGTTCTTC; CDR3: CATSDTLAGDYNEQFF
V: TRBV19; size: -; J: TRBJ2-1; D: -; DNA: TGTGCCAGTAGTCCCGGATTGACACACAATGAGCAGTTCTTC; CDR3: CASSPGLTHNEQFF
V: TRBV3-1/TRBV3-2; size: -; J: TRBJ1-6; D: TRBD1; DNA: TGTGCCAGCAGCCAAGGCAGGGGGCTCTCCTATAATTCACCCCTCCACTTT; CDR3: CASSQGRGLSYNSPLHF
V: TRBV14; size: -; J: TRBJ1-1; D: -; DNA: TGTGCCAGCAGCCAAGTTGGCAACAGTGAAGCTTTCTTT; CDR3: CASSQVGNSEAFF
V: TRBV2; size: -; J: TRBJ1-1; D: -; DNA: TGTGCCAGCAGAACAACAGGAGTTAACACTGAAGCTTTCTTT; CDR3: CASRTTGVNTEAFF
V: TRBV10-3; size: -; J: TRBJ2-5; D: -; DNA: TGTGCCATCAGTGTTACGGGGGAGGAGACCCAGTACTTC; CDR3: CAISVTGEETQYF
V: TRBV27; size: -; J: TRBJ1-2; D: TRBD1; DNA: TGTGCCAACAACGGACAGGGAGAATATGGCTACACCTTC; CDR3: CANNGQGEYGYTF
V: TRBV2; size: -; J: TRBJ2-1; D: TRBD1; DNA: TGTGCCAGCAGACCGCCGACAGGGGGCGGCGGTACGGGTTACAATGAGCAGTTCTTC; CDR3: CASRPPTGGGGTGYNEQFF
V: TRBV7-2; size: -; J: TRBJ2-5; D: TRBD1; DNA: TGTGCCAGCAGCCCCCGGGGACAGGGCTGGGAGACCCAGTACTTC; CDR3: CASSPRGQGWETQYF
V: TRBV7-9; size: few; J: TRBJ2-3; D: -; DNA: TGTGCCAGCAGCTTTGTGCGGGCTCCAGATACGCAGTATTTT; CDR3: CASSFVRAPDTQYF
V: TRBV5-1; size: few; J: TRBJ2-1; D: TRBD2; DNA: TGCGCCAGCAGTAGACCGCGGGAGAACCCCTACAATGAGCAGTTCTTC; CDR3: CASSRPRENPYNEQFF
V: TRBV5-6; size: -; J: TRBJ2-5; D: -; DNA: TGTGCCAGCAGCCTCGGGGGGCAACAAGAGACCCAGTACTTC; CDR3: CASSLGGQQETQYF
V: TRBV14; size: -; J: TRBJ2-2; D: -; DNA: TGTGCCAGCAGCCAAGATCATGGCACCTTAAGCACCGGGGAGCTGTTTTTT; CDR3: CASSQDHGTLSTGELFF
V: TRBV12-3/TRBV12-4; size: -; J: TRBJ2-4; D: -; DNA: TGTGCCAGCAGCGTTACAGAAAACATTCAGTACTTC; CDR3: CASSVTENIQYF
V: TRBV7-2; size: once; J: TRBJ2-5; D: TRBD2; DNA: TGTGCCAGCAGCTTAGATTCGGGGGGCCAAGAGACCCAGTACTTC; CDR3: CASSLDSGGQETQYF
V: TRBV6-5; size: -; J: TRBJ1-4; D: TRBD1; DNA: TGTGCCAGCAGTTACACTTATAACGACAGGGGGGAAAAACTGTTTTTT; CDR3: CASSYTYNDRGEKLFF
V: TRBV24-1; size: -; J: TRBJ2-1; D: -; DNA: TGTGCCACCAGTGGGCCCAGCGGGTATTCGTATGAGCAGTTCTTC; CDR3: CATSGPSGYSYEQFF